Listed here is a single T cell receptor (beta chain). Antigen: not known. This entry belongs to a study of beta chain features in type 1 diabetes. For the study at large: Researchers looked at some 110 million sorted cells across all samples.

Heparinised blood was drawn once per donor, averaging about 116 mL. Study-level results: In comparison with healthy donors, patients had naive, central memory and Treg TCRB repertoires that appeared more similar.

Expressed TCRB transcripts got sequenced, as all isolated RNA was reverse transcribed. For naive, central memory and regulatory T cell samples, reads averaged roughly 3.6 million. The repertoire was sequenced with immunoSEQ multiplex PCR; TCRdb's copy has only in-frame clones and lacks some. The sample carries fewer than 900,000 clones, 15% to 20% recorded once. The sequence came from a woman aged 18-30 years in good health. Sequencing used naive CD4+ T cells from blood.

The CDR3 reads CASTTGLDTGELFF. CDR3 bases: TGTGCCAGCACGACAGGATTAGACACCGGGGAGCTGTTTTTT. V is TRBV7-9 and J is TRBJ2-2; TRBD1 might be the D (6 bases). Trimming took 7 bases from V and 3 from J, leaving 12 bases between them. The V gene's germline CDR1 is SEHNR and CDR2 FQNEAQ (reference sequence). This CDR3 is built from 14 residues.